One sample yielded the 27 T cell receptor beta chains listed below, sequenced in a study of blood T cell repertoires in COVID-19. The table came from immunoSEQ multiplex PCR; TCRdb's copy has only in-frame clones and leaves some out. The sample contains 95,000 to 150,000 clones, approximately 81% of which appear only once. Sample: peripheral blood. These receptors were obtained from a woman aged 80 or older with acute or convalescent COVID-19.

V usage is TRBV7-3 and J usage is TRBJ2-3, with D tentatively TRBD1 (5 bases). The CDR3 is 14 residues long. Trimming pared 0 bases from V and 4 bases from J, leaving 8 bases between. The V gene's germline CDR1 is SGHTA and CDR2 FQGTGA. The CDR3 coding sequence is TGTGCCAGCAGCTTAACTAGCAGGGCAGATACGCAGTATTTT. Translation gives CASSLTSRADTQYF.

The chain employs TRBV2 and TRBJ2-7; 7 nucleotides align to TRBD2. Trimming cost V 8 bases and J 3 bases; bases outside gene matches: 13. CDR3 length: 15 residues. Per the germline V gene, CDR1 is SNHLY and CDR2 is FYNNEI. The CDR3 DNA is TGTGCCAGCCCACCCAACCCGAGCGGGGTCTACGAGCAGTACTTC. This translates into CASPPNPSGVYEQYF.

The V and J genes are TRBV5-1 and TRBJ1-4; 9 bases fit TRBD1. There are 14 residues in the CDR3. The germline CDR1 and CDR2 sequences are SGHRS and YFSETQ. V dropped 2 bases and J dropped 8; count of bases not matched to a gene: 4. The CDR3 is CASSFGTGNEKLFF. For the CDR3, the DNA is TGCGCCAGCAGCTTTGGGACAGGGAACGAAAAACTGTTTTTT. The variable domain in full, with the rest retrieved from reference TRBV5-1 and TRBJ1-4, is KAGVTQTPRYLIKTRGQQVTLSCSPISGHRSVSWYQQTPGQGLQFLFEYFSETQRNKGNFPGRFSGRQFSNSRSEMNVSTLELGDSALYLCASSFGTGNEKLFFGSGTQLSVL.

The genes are TRBV4-2 and TRBJ2-5, with TRBD2 matching 10 bases. The CDR3 extends over 16 amino acids. Per the germline V gene, CDR1 is LGHNA and CDR2 is YNFKEQ. V shed 2 bases and J 3 bases; nucleotides not matched to a gene: 6. This CDR3 reads CASSQFGTSAEETQYF. CDR3 sequence (DNA): TGTGCCAGCAGCCAATTCGGGACTAGCGCAGAAGAGACCCAGTACTTC.

The chain joins TRBV6-5 to TRBJ2-2; 7 bases map to TRBD2. This CDR3 has 15 amino acids. V trimming: 2 bases; J trimming: 4 bases; junction bases outside the gene matches: 4. Germline loops: CDR1 MNHEY, CDR2 SVGAGI. The CDR3 nucleotides are TGTGCCAGCAGTTACGGTGGGGGGGGCACCGGGGAGCTGTTTTTT. Its protein is CASSYGGGGTGELFF.

The chain couples TRBV19 to TRBJ2-2; 8 nucleotides line up with TRBD2. The CDR3 covers 17 residues. Per germline, CDR1 LNHDA and CDR2 SQIVND (reference sequence). V trimming: 3 bases; J trimming: 5 bases; junction bases outside the gene matches: 11. CDR3 nucleotides: TGTGCCAGTAGTATTAACCGGGGGGGCCTTCGAACCGGGGAGCTGTTTTTT. Amino acids: CASSINRGGLRTGELFF. The full variable domain, rest sourced from reference TRBV19 and TRBJ2-2, is DGGITQSPKYLFRKEGQNVTLSCEQNLNHDAMYWYRQDPGQGLRLIYYSQIVNDFQKGDIAEGYSVSREKKESFPLTVTSAQKNPTAFYLCASSINRGGLRTGELFFGEGSRLTVL.

By frequency in the sample, this clone is medium-sized. The V gene is TRBV7-2, the J gene TRBJ1-2; 8 bases line up with TRBD1. V shed 3 bases and J 2 bases; nucleotides not matched to a gene: 2. This CDR3 spans 14 amino acids. Per the germline V gene, CDR1 is SGHTA and CDR2 is FQGNSA. In DNA form, the CDR3 reads TGTGCCAGCAGCTTGAACAGGGGGAACTATGGCTACACCTTC. It is translated as CASSLNRGNYGYTF.

J is TRBJ1-5 and V is TRBV3-1 (or the pseudogene TRBV3-2); D perhaps matches TRBD1 (6 bases). This CDR3 has 14 amino acids. Trimming took 4 bases from V and 6 from J, leaving 13 bases between them. Per germline, CDR1 LGHDT and CDR2 YNNKEL (reference sequence). The CDR3 DNA reads as TGTGCCAGCAGCCTGGACAGAAACCCTCAGCCCCAGCATTTT. As protein: CASSLDRNPQPQHF.

This chain links TRBV28 with TRBJ1-1; 7 bases line up with TRBD1. This CDR3 is 15 amino acids long. The germline CDR1 and CDR2 sequences are MDHEN and SYDVKM. The ends lost 2 bases at V and 4 bases at J; junction bases unmatched: 7. The CDR3 nucleotides are TGTGCCAGCAGTTTACGACAGGGACTAGGCACTGAAGCTTTCTTT. This sequence encodes CASSLRQGLGTEAFF. The complete variable domain, with remaining parts taken from reference TRBV28 and TRBJ1-1, reads DVKVTQSSRYLVKRTGEKVFLECVQDMDHENMFWYRQDPGLGLRLIYFSYDVKMKEKGDIPEGYSVSREKKERFSLILESASTNQTSMYLCASSLRQGLGTEAFFGQGTRLTVV.

CDR3 amino acids: CASSKLDRVYNSPLHF. In nucleotides, the CDR3 is TGTGCCAGCAGCAAATTGGACAGGGTGTATAATTCACCCCTCCACTTT. This chain uses TRBV9 with TRBJ1-6, with 8 bases matching TRBD1. Per germline, CDR1 SGDLS and CDR2 YYNGEE. The CDR3 runs to 16 residues. V lost 4 bases, J lost 4 bases, and 7 bases stayed unmatched.

This rearrangement joins TRBV28 to TRBJ1-1; D call uncertain. Germline V gene data show CDR1 as MDHEN and CDR2 as SYDVKM. CDR3 length: 19 residues. V was trimmed by 5 bases and J by 1 base, leaving 26 bases between them. The CDR3, as DNA: TGTGCCAGCAGTGGAGGAATAGTGAATCCCTGGCAACGGAACACTGAAGCTTTCTTT. This encodes CASSGGIVNPWQRNTEAFF.

V usage is TRBV5-4 and J usage is TRBJ2-3, with TRBD2 matching over 7 bases. The germline V gene encodes CDR1 SGHNT and CDR2 YYREEE (reference sequence). The CDR3 sequence is 15 residues long. J lost 0 bases, V lost 2 bases, and 3 bases had no gene match. This chain's CDR3 is CASSFSSGSTDTQYF. In DNA form, the CDR3 reads TGTGCCAGCAGCTTTTCTAGCGGAAGCACAGATACGCAGTATTTT.

In its sample, this clone was seen once. J is TRBJ2-7 and V is TRBV6-5; 8 nucleotides align to TRBD1. The V gene's germline CDR1 is MNHEY and CDR2 SVGAGI. J lost 4 bases, V lost 0 bases, and 2 bases had no gene match. The CDR3 runs to 14 residues. CDR3 amino acids: CASSYSRGRYEQYF. The CDR3 bases are TGTGCCAGCAGTTACTCCAGGGGGCGATACGAGCAGTACTTC.

The chain joins TRBV4-1 to TRBJ2-7; TRBD2 matches 7 bases. The CDR3 is made up of 15 amino acids. CDR1 and CDR2 (germline): MGHRA, YSYEKL. V shed 0 bases and J 3 bases; nucleotides not matched to a gene: 5. CDR3 in amino acids: CASSQDRASGYEQYF. CDR3 DNA sequence: TGCGCCAGCAGCCAAGATCGGGCTAGCGGCTACGAGCAGTACTTC.

The chain links TRBV15 to TRBJ2-5, with 7 bases lining up with TRBD2. CDR1 and CDR2 from the germline V gene are LNHNV and YYDKDF (reference sequence). Losses at the gene ends were 0 bases for V and 4 bases for J; bases not matched to a gene: 11. The CDR3 loop spans 17 amino acids. The CDR3 nucleotides read TGTGCCACCAGCAGAGATGGGCAGCGGGGAGAGGGAGAGACCCAGTACTTC. This codes for CATSRDGQRGEGETQYF.

This clone turned up a few times. This sequence joins TRBV30 and TRBJ1-3; D may be TRBD1 (6 bases). The germline gives CDR1 GTSNPN, CDR2 SVGIG (reference sequence). The V gene lost 0 bases and the J gene lost 7 bases, with 13 bases spanning the gap. The CDR3 totals 14 residues. The CDR3 DNA is TGTGCCTGGAGTGTACAGGGAAGTCGGAACACCATATATTTT. It is translated as CAWSVQGSRNTIYF.

This chain connects TRBV7-3 to TRBJ1-3; 7 bases fit TRBD1. J lost 0 bases, V lost 5 bases, and 7 bases had no gene match. CDR1 and CDR2 from the germline V gene are SGHTA and FQGTGA. The CDR3 has 16 amino acids. DNA of the CDR3: TGTGCCAGCAGCCTGACAGGGCCCAGCTCTGGAAACACCATATATTTT. As protein: CASSLTGPSSGNTIYF.

The rearrangement links TRBV7-8 to TRBJ1-2, with D possibly TRBD1 on 6 matching bases. Trimming took 3 bases from V and 3 from J, leaving 11 bases between them. The length of the CDR3 is 14 residues. Germline V gives CDR1 SGHVS, CDR2 FQNEAQ. This CDR3 is CASSLDRADYGYTF. In nucleotides, the CDR3 is TGTGCCAGCAGCTTGGACAGAGCGGACTATGGCTACACCTTC.

This chain uses TRBV5-1 with TRBJ1-1; D not resolved. Trimming took off 1 base at V and 4 bases at J, with 17 bases between the two ends. This CDR3 is built from 16 residues. Germline V lookup: CDR1 SGHRS, CDR2 YFSETQ. CDR3 coding DNA: TGCGCCAGCAGCTTGATGGGGAGCGGGGTCGGCACTGAAGCTTTCTTT. Translating it yields CASSLMGSGVGTEAFF.

This clone was seen more than once but under ten times. The chain links TRBV9 to TRBJ1-6; TRBD1 might be the D (6 bases). Between the trimmed V and J ends, which lost 0 bases and 8 bases, there was a span of 12 bases. The CDR3 consists of 15 residues. From germline, CDR1 is SGDLS and CDR2 YYNGEE. For the CDR3, the DNA is TGTGCCAGCAGCGTAGGGGGAACAGGGTATTCACCCCTCCACTTT. The encoded protein is CASSVGGTGYSPLHF.

The rearrangement links TRBV14 to TRBJ2-7, with TRBD1 as a possible D gene (5 bases). CDR1 and CDR2 (germline): SGHDN, FVKESK. The CDR3 sequence is 14 residues long. V was clipped by 5 bases and J by 0 bases, with 11 bases between them. The CDR3 DNA reads as TGTGCCAGCAGCTCCGACAGAGTCTCCTACGAGCAGTACTTC. It encodes CASSSDRVSYEQYF. Full variable domain (remainder filled in from reference TRBV14 and TRBJ2-7): EAGVTQFPSHSVIEKGQTVTLRCDPISGHDNLYWYRRVMGKEIKFLLHFVKESKQDESGMPNNRFLAERTGGTYSTLKVQPAELEDSGVYFCASSSDRVSYEQYFGPGTRLTVT.

V is TRBV10-3 and J is TRBJ1-2; no clear D gene. The CDR3 runs 15 residues. Germline lookup yields CDR1 ENHRY and CDR2 SYGVKD. The ends were cut back, 2 bases at V and 3 bases at J, with 13 bases in the middle. Here the CDR3 DNA reads TGTGCCATCAGTGAGAGGTTGGAGGGAGACTATGGCTACACCTTC. Encoded protein: CAISERLEGDYGYTF.

The gene calls are TRBV10-3 and TRBJ2-4; 9 nucleotides line up with TRBD1. CDR3 length: 15 residues. Germline values: CDR1 ENHRY, CDR2 SYGVKD. With 5 bases clipped from V and 10 bases from J, the junction kept 12 bases outside the gene matches. This chain's CDR3 is CAISSPGQGNSIQYF. The CDR3, as DNA: TGTGCCATCAGTTCACCGGGACAGGGAAATTCGATTCAGTACTTC.

This clone came up a few times. The rearrangement uses TRBV7-2 and TRBJ2-1; maybe TRBD2 (5 bases). This CDR3 is 14 amino acids long. Germline CDR1 is SGHTA and CDR2 is FQGNSA. V shed 5 bases and J shed 4 bases, with 12 bases lying between them. In DNA, the CDR3 is TGTGCCAGCAGCCCCGCCGGAGGTTACAATGAGCAGTTCTTC. Its protein is CASSPAGGYNEQFF.

This clone was observed a handful of times. The V and J genes are TRBV19 and TRBJ1-5; tentative D call: TRBD1 (5 bases). Germline V gene lookup returns CDR1 LNHDA and CDR2 SQIVND (reference sequence). The V end lost 5 bases, the J end lost 6 bases, and 11 bases lay between the germline ends. CDR3 length: 13 residues. CDR3 nucleotide sequence: TGTGCCAGTAGTGTCGGAACAGGTCAGCCCCAGCATTTT. Encoded protein: CASSVGTGQPQHF.

The chain combines TRBV6-1 with TRBJ2-3, with 13 positions matching TRBD2. J was trimmed by 1 base and V by 2 bases; bases with no gene match: 3. Germline CDR1 is MNHNS and CDR2 is SASEGT. The CDR3 loop spans 17 amino acids. This chain's CDR3 is CASSERGTSGGTDTQYF. CDR3 in DNA: TGTGCCAGCAGTGAAAGGGGGACTAGCGGGGGCACAGATACGCAGTATTTT.

The rearrangement links TRBV5-4 to TRBJ2-1, with TRBD2 identical over 12 bases. Trimming cost V 3 bases and J 5 bases; bases outside gene matches: 3. The CDR3 covers 15 residues. Per the germline V gene, CDR1 is SGHNT and CDR2 is YYREEE (reference sequence). CDR3 DNA: TGTGCCAGCAGCTCGGGACTAGCGGGCAACAATGAGCAGTTCTTC. Protein product: CASSSGLAGNNEQFF.